The source of this T cell receptor beta chain is a study of blood T cell repertoires in COVID-19. The CDR3 is 12 residues long. V lost 5 bases, J lost 2 bases, and 5 bases lay in between. From germline, CDR1 is SGHNT and CDR2 YENEEA. Measured with immunoSEQ multiplex PCR; TCRdb has only the in-frame clones, and not every one. The table records 120,000 to 150,000 clones, 84% of them present only once. The receptor comes from a human donor in a cohort sampled during active COVID-19. V and J are TRBV11-3 and TRBJ2-3; D is undetermined. The sample comprised peripheral blood. The DNA of the CDR3 is TGTGCCAGCAGCCCCAACACAGATACGCAGTATTTT. This translates into CASSPNTDTQYF.